This T cell receptor beta chain emerged from a study of cytotoxic CD8 clonotypes in ibrutinib-treated CLL. Method: immunoSEQ multiplex PCR; TCRdb's copy keeps in-frame clones and lacks some. The repertoire holds more than 150,000 clones, with roughly 72% as singletons. The CDR3 loop spans 8 amino acids. Germline CDR1 SGHDT, CDR2 YYEEEE. The sequence derives from a human donor with chronic lymphocytic leukemia. Sequencing was performed on PBMCs, taken after 24 months of ibrutinib treatment. V gene TRBV5-6 combines with J gene TRBJ2-7; D is uncertain. The CDR3: CGPREQYF. As DNA, the CDR3 is TGTGGGCCTCGCGAGCAGTACTTC.